Each of the 11 T cell receptor beta chains below was sequenced from the same sample in a study of beta chain features in type 1 diabetes. Notes on the study in general: TCRB CDR3s from Type 1 diabetes patients were moderately but significantly shorter in all four CD4+ subsets.

What was sequenced were expressed TCRB transcripts, since all of the isolated RNA had been reverse transcribed. Here immunoSEQ multiplex PCR was the method, and the copy in TCRdb shows in-frame clones only, minus some. The data hold some 660,000 clones, with around 15% observed a single time. For these TCRs, the target antigens are not known. The sample taken for sequencing was naive CD4+ T cells from blood. These receptors were obtained from a man between 18 and 35 years old with type 1 diabetes.

The chain recombines TRBV7-6 with TRBJ2-7; D is unclear. Deletions cut 7 bases from V and 1 base from J, with 5 bases between. Germline CDR1 SGHVS, CDR2 FNYEAQ. The CDR3 sequence is 11 residues long. The CDR3 loop is CASTSSYEQYF. Written as DNA, the CDR3 is TGTGCCAGCACCTCATCCTACGAGCAGTACTTC.

This clone has more than one count but fewer than ten. The chain has TRBV5-4 and TRBJ2-5, with 9 bases matching TRBD2. Germline V gives CDR1 SGHNT, CDR2 YYREEE (reference sequence). Trimming took 0 bases from V and 1 from J; bases not matched to a gene: 7. The CDR3 has 17 residues. CDR3: CASSLAVAGDFQETQYF. CDR3 coding DNA: TGTGCCAGCAGCTTGGCGGTAGCGGGAGACTTCCAAGAGACCCAGTACTTC.

This clone was recorded a few times. This sequence may be a read error, since a much larger clone differs from it by one base. The chain is built from TRBV11-2 and TRBJ2-3; D is ambiguous. The CDR3 is made up of 11 amino acids. V gave up 5 bases and J gave up 2 bases, with 2 bases separating them. Germline V gene data show CDR1 as SGHAT and CDR2 as FQNNGV. Written as DNA, the CDR3 is TGTGCCAGCAGCCCCACAGATACGCAGTATTTT. Amino acid sequence: CASSPTDTQYF.

The chain couples TRBV16 to TRBJ1-3; 7 nucleotides line up with TRBD1. V gave up 6 bases and J gave up 4 bases; unmatched junction bases: 3. Germline V gene data show CDR1 as KGHSY and CDR2 as FQNENV. The CDR3 covers 13 residues. The chain's CDR3 is CASSDRVGNTIYF. Here the CDR3 DNA reads TGTGCCAGCAGTGACAGGGTCGGAAACACCATATATTTT.

The table lists this clone with a few counts. The chain couples TRBV14 to TRBJ2-1, with 9 bases matching TRBD2. The junction had 9 bases not matched to a gene; V was cut back by 4 bases and J by 2 bases. Germline CDR1 reads SGHDN; CDR2 reads FVKESK. The CDR3 extends over 17 amino acids. The CDR3 DNA is TGTGCCAGCAGCCGGTTAAAAGCGGGAGGAACCTACAATGAGCAGTTCTTC. Residues: CASSRLKAGGTYNEQFF.

In its sample, this clone was seen a few times. The chain is built from TRBV28 and TRBJ2-6, with unresolved D. V was cut by 6 bases and J by 0 bases, with 15 bases left in between. The V gene's germline CDR1 is MDHEN and CDR2 SYDVKM. There are 17 residues in the CDR3. This CDR3 is CASSLGPRISGANVLTF. DNA of the CDR3: TGTGCCAGCAGCCTAGGACCGAGGATCTCTGGGGCCAACGTCCTGACTTTC.

This sequence joins TRBV5-1 and TRBJ1-3; no clear D gene. The CDR3 has 15 amino acids. V lost 6 bases, J lost 0 bases, and 13 bases lay in between. CDR1 and CDR2 (germline): SGHRS, YFSETQ. The CDR3 loop reads CASTESPGSGNTIYF. DNA of the CDR3: TGCGCCAGCACAGAATCCCCCGGCTCTGGAAACACCATATATTTT.

The genes are TRBV7-9 and TRBJ2-2; TRBD1 matches at 7 bases. The CDR3 sequence is 13 residues long. Per germline, CDR1 SEHNR and CDR2 FQNEAQ (reference sequence). The V and J ends lost 6 bases and 5 bases, in that order; junction bases with no gene match: 3. The CDR3 reads CASSPQGTGELFF. In nucleotides, the CDR3 is TGTGCCAGCAGTCCACAGGGGACCGGGGAGCTGTTTTTT.

V is TRBV4-3 and J is TRBJ1-6; TRBD1 might be the D (6 bases). This CDR3 is built from 15 residues. Between the trimmed V and J ends, which lost 4 bases and 15 bases, there was a span of 22 bases. From germline, CDR1 is LGHNA and CDR2 YSLEER. The CDR3 DNA reads TGCGCCAGCAGCCGCTCGTTTAACACAGGGACAAACCTCCACTTT. It specifies CASSRSFNTGTNLHF.

The chain couples TRBV7-8 to TRBJ1-5; tentatively, D is TRBD1 (6 bases). Germline assignment: CDR1 SGHVS and CDR2 FQNEAQ. The length of the CDR3 is 14 residues. The V end lost 11 bases, the J end lost 3 bases, and 17 bases lay between the germline ends. The CDR3 protein is CAGSTWTVNQPQHF. CDR3 nucleotides: TGTGCCGGAAGCACCTGGACAGTCAATCAGCCCCAGCATTTT.

V usage is TRBV9 and J usage is TRBJ1-2, with a tentative D call TRBD1 (6 bases). Trimming cost V 0 bases and J 2 bases, with 8 bases left between them. CDR3 length: 14 amino acids. Germline V gene data show CDR1 as SGDLS and CDR2 as YYNGEE. CDR3 sequence reads: CASSVAGTNYGYTF. The CDR3 DNA is TGTGCCAGCAGCGTAGCGGGGACAAACTATGGCTACACCTTC.